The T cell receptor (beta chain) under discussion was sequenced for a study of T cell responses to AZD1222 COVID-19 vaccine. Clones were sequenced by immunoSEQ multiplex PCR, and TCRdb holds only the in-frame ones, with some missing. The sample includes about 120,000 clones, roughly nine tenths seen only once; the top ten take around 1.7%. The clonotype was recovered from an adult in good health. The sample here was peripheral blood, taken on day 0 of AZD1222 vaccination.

Here the CDR3 DNA reads TGTGCCAGAAGCTTCTCTCCGGGCCCGGCGGACACCATATATTTT. The encoded protein is CARSFSPGPADTIYF. The J gene is TRBJ1-3, the V gene TRBV7-5. TRBV7-5 is a known pseudogene. The CDR3 totals 15 residues.